The 19 T cell receptor beta chains below were found in one sample sequenced in a study of OX40 agonist ivuxolimab in advanced cancers. TCRdb keeps only in-frame clones here, not all; method: immunoSEQ multiplex PCR. The table lists 59,000 or so clones, around 82% of them singletons. The sample in question was CD4+ or CD8+ T cells sorted from blood, obtained in a trial of the OX40 agonist ivuxolimab. These TCRs come from an adult with an advanced solid tumor such as melanoma, head and neck, liver or kidney cancer.

This clone was recorded once. The rearrangement uses TRBV7-8 and TRBJ2-7; D is unclear. In germline, CDR1 is SGHVS, CDR2 FQNEAQ. The CDR3 totals 12 residues. V was pared by 0 bases and J by 6 bases, with 6 bases between. The CDR3 region is CASSLAPLEQYF. CDR3 DNA: TGTGCCAGCAGCTTAGCCCCTCTCGAGCAGTACTTC.

V usage is TRBV7-2 and J usage is TRBJ2-4; 9 nucleotides line up with TRBD2. Germline V gene data show CDR1 as SGHTA and CDR2 as FQGNSA. The CDR3 spans 16 residues. V shed 5 bases and J 10 bases; nucleotides not matched to a gene: 15. The CDR3 spells CASSPAGSGGTGIQYF. CDR3 sequence (DNA): TGTGCCAGCAGCCCAGCGGGCAGCGGGGGGACCGGGATTCAGTACTTC.

The chain combines TRBV6-6 with TRBJ1-2; 7 nucleotides agree with TRBD1. Trimming removed 6 bases from V and 8 bases from J; junction bases left unmatched: 9. This CDR3 contains 13 residues. Germline values: CDR1 MNHNY, CDR2 SVGAGI (reference sequence). CDR3 protein: CASRTDRSRGYTF. CDR3 sequence (DNA): TGTGCCAGCAGAACGGACAGGAGCAGGGGCTACACCTTC.

This rearrangement joins TRBV10-1 to TRBJ1-2; possibly TRBD1 for D (6 bases). V shed 6 bases and J shed 4 bases, with 18 bases lying between them. CDR3 size: 15 residues. The germline gives CDR1 WNHNN, CDR2 SYGVQD (reference sequence). The CDR3 spells CASSPSGQKLYGYTF. CDR3 DNA: TGCGCCAGCAGCCCATCGGGACAAAAACTCTATGGCTACACCTTC.

The chain is built from TRBV7-2 and TRBJ2-1, with unresolved D. Germline CDR1 is SGHTA and CDR2 is FQGNSA. V lost 1 base to trimming and J lost 6 bases, with 19 bases between them. The CDR3 consists of 17 residues. The CDR3 reads CASSLVIGPWASNEQFF. The CDR3 DNA reads as TGTGCCAGCAGCTTAGTTATTGGACCCTGGGCGAGCAATGAGCAGTTCTTC. Based on the CDR3 plus reference TRBV7-2 and TRBJ2-1, the full variable domain is GAGVSQSPSNKVTEKGKDVELRCDPISGHTALYWYRQSLGQGLEFLIYFQGNSAPDKSGLPSDRFSAERTGGSVSTLTIQRTQQEDSAVYLCASSLVIGPWASNEQFFGPGTRLTVL.

On this clone itself: The same CDR3 can be traced to other DNA sequences in this sample. The V and J genes are TRBV7-9 and TRBJ1-1; unclear D gene. Germline V gene sequence: CDR1 SEHNR, CDR2 FQNEAQ (reference sequence). The CDR3 extends over 13 amino acids. With 6 bases removed from V and 0 bases from J, the gap between germline ends came to 8 bases. This CDR3 reads CASSLTVNTEAFF. In nucleotides, the CDR3 is TGTGCCAGCAGTTTGACGGTGAACACTGAAGCTTTCTTT.

This chain uses TRBV6-1 with TRBJ2-7; D is uncertain. This CDR3 contains 10 residues. Germline V gene sequence: CDR1 MNHNS, CDR2 SASEGT. Trimming shortened V by 9 bases and J by 9 bases, and 12 bases separated the two germline ends. The CDR3 bases are TGTGCCAGTGGCTCCTATGGGCAGTACTTC. This gives the protein CASGSYGQYF.

The chain carries TRBV19 and TRBJ2-1, with D maybe TRBD2 (7 bases). Germline assignment: CDR1 LNHDA and CDR2 SQIVND (reference sequence). V was cut by 7 bases and J by 7 bases, with 20 bases left in between. The CDR3 consists of 15 residues. The CDR3 spells CASTRGGWSRNEQFF. DNA of the CDR3: TGTGCCAGTACGAGGGGGGGGTGGTCTCGTAATGAGCAGTTCTTC. The whole variable domain, filled in from reference TRBV19 and TRBJ2-1, reads DGGITQSPKYLFRKEGQNVTLSCEQNLNHDAMYWYRQDPGQGLRLIYYSQIVNDFQKGDIAEGYSVSREKKESFPLTVTSAQKNPTAFYLCASTRGGWSRNEQFFGPGTRLTVL.

The genes are TRBV9 and TRBJ1-4; weak D call: TRBD1 (5 bases). The CDR3 is 16 amino acids. V was trimmed by 4 bases and J by 8 bases, leaving 21 bases between them. Germline CDR1 is SGDLS and CDR2 is YYNGEE. The CDR3 region has the DNA TGTGCCAGCAGCCCCCCTTGGGACCCTCCGGGGGAAAAACTGTTTTTT. It encodes CASSPPWDPPGEKLFF.

The DNA for the CDR3 is TGCGCCAGCAGCCAAGTCGTCGGCTACGAGCAGTACTTC. This encodes CASSQVVGYEQYF. The chain is built from TRBV4-3 and TRBJ2-7; unclear D gene. V was cut by 1 base and J by 3 bases, with 7 bases left in between. This CDR3 spans 13 amino acids. Germline CDR1 and CDR2: LGHNA and YSLEER.

The chain combines TRBV28 with TRBJ1-1; TRBD1 matches at 8 bases. The V gene end was trimmed by 1 base and the J gene end by 3 bases; junction bases not matched to a gene: 16. Germline CDR1 and CDR2: MDHEN and SYDVKM. There are 19 residues in the CDR3. The CDR3 DNA follows: TGTGCCAGCAGTTTATCCCGCTTCTCGCAGGGGGCGTCGGACACTGAAGCTTTCTTT. Protein product: CASSLSRFSQGASDTEAFF.

V and J are TRBV19 and TRBJ2-2; TRBD2 aligns across 9 bases. The germline gives CDR1 LNHDA, CDR2 SQIVND (reference sequence). The length of the CDR3 is 14 residues. V was clipped by 9 bases and J by 3 bases; unmatched bases: 5. The DNA of the CDR3 is TGTGCCAGCCGACTAGCGGTTCACACCGGGGAGCTGTTTTTT. Translated: CASRLAVHTGELFF. Together with reference TRBV19 and TRBJ2-2, the CDR3 gives the full variable domain: DGGITQSPKYLFRKEGQNVTLSCEQNLNHDAMYWYRQDPGQGLRLIYYSQIVNDFQKGDIAEGYSVSREKKESFPLTVTSAQKNPTAFYLCASRLAVHTGELFFGEGSRLTVL.

V is TRBV11-2 and J is TRBJ2-2, with 8 bases lining up with TRBD1. Germline V gene lookup returns CDR1 SGHAT and CDR2 FQNNGV. Trimming took 5 bases from V and 6 from J; bases not matched to a gene: 20. The CDR3 is 19 amino acids. This chain's CDR3 is CASSPRSDREKIRSGELFF. The CDR3 bases are TGTGCCAGCAGCCCTCGGTCGGACAGGGAGAAGATAAGGTCCGGGGAGCTGTTTTTT.

V and J are TRBV27 and TRBJ1-2; no firm D call. V was trimmed by 2 bases and J by 7 bases, leaving 14 bases between them. The CDR3 has 14 residues. Germline assignment: CDR1 MNHEY and CDR2 SMNVEV (reference sequence). CDR3 region: CASSLTGVLGGYTF. The CDR3 bases are TGTGCCAGCAGTTTAACCGGGGTCTTGGGTGGCTACACCTTC.

This clone was found a few times. The rearrangement joins TRBV11-2 to TRBJ2-7; weak D call: TRBD1 (7 bases). The CDR3 has 16 residues. From germline, CDR1 is SGHAT and CDR2 FQNNGV. V dropped 5 bases and J dropped 2 bases, with 19 bases sitting between them. Here the CDR3 DNA reads TGTGCCAGCAGCCTACAGGGGCTAGCGCCCACCTACGAGCAGTACTTC. It codes for CASSLQGLAPTYEQYF.

The genes are TRBV28 and TRBJ2-5; 10 bases map to TRBD2. The CDR3 contains 14 residues. Germline-derived CDR1 and CDR2 are MDHEN and SYDVKM. V trimming: 7 bases; J trimming: 5 bases; junction bases outside the gene matches: 7. The CDR3 DNA follows: TGTGCCAGCATAGCGGGGGGTGGTGGGGAGACCCAGTACTTC. Translating it yields CASIAGGGGETQYF.

This clone appeared a single time. The rearrangement joins TRBV7-3 to TRBJ1-1; 10 bases are a match to TRBD1. Germline CDR1 SGHTA, CDR2 FQGTGA. Trimming cost V 5 bases and J 4 bases; bases outside gene matches: 4. The CDR3 loop spans 14 amino acids. CDR3 region: CASSRDRGGTEAFF. The CDR3 DNA reads as TGTGCCAGCAGCCGGGACAGGGGCGGCACTGAAGCTTTCTTT. Full variable domain (rest looked up from reference TRBV7-3 and TRBJ1-1): GAGVSQTPSNKVTEKGKYVELRCDPISGHTALYWYRQSLGQGPEFLIYFQGTGAADDSGLPNDRFFAVRPEGSVSTLKIQRTERGDSAVYLCASSRDRGGTEAFFGQGTRLTVV.

This clone has ten or more counts. The rearrangement uses TRBV29-1 and TRBJ1-1; TRBD1 aligns across 8 bases. There are 14 residues in the CDR3. Germline V CDR1 and CDR2: SQVTM, ANQGSEA. V was clipped by 6 bases and J by 5 bases; unmatched bases: 11. The CDR3 sequence is CSVGAGGGGTEAFF. CDR3 nucleotides: TGCAGCGTCGGGGCAGGGGGCGGGGGAACTGAAGCTTTCTTT.

The V gene is TRBV5-4, the J gene TRBJ2-2, with D uncertain. Trimming left V 5 bases short and J 4 bases short, with 9 bases between. CDR1 is SGHNT and CDR2 is YYREEE in the germline V gene (reference sequence). The CDR3 has 13 residues. This CDR3 is CASRQDFTGELFF. In nucleotides, the CDR3 is TGTGCCAGCAGACAAGATTTCACCGGGGAGCTGTTTTTT.